Below are 16 T cell receptor beta chains sequenced from a single sample in a study of identical twins. TCRdb used MiXCR to reprocess the 5' RACE reads, holding one entry per CDR3 protein. Of hundreds of thousands of distinct CDR3 sequences listed, 15% to 20% are singletons. These data also formed part of another study, on T cells expressing NK-cell markers.

The source material was PBMCs. The receptor set was obtained from a woman under 30 in good health.

This clonotype was recorded a few times. The chain carries TRBV10-3 and TRBJ2-1; D is unresolved. V lost 5 bases and J 7 bases, leaving 12 bases between the germline ends. This CDR3 has 13 amino acids. Per germline, CDR1 ENHRY and CDR2 SYGVKD. CDR3 in DNA: TGTGCCATCAGTCTGGAGCCGACGAATGAGCAGTTCTTC. As protein: CAISLEPTNEQFF.

This clonotype appeared many times. Here the CDR3 DNA reads TGCAGTGCTAGAAAGGGGTGGGGCACAGATACGCAGTATTTT. Translating gives CSARKGWGTDTQYF. The chain is built from TRBV20-1 and TRBJ2-3, with D possibly being TRBD1 (5 bases). V lost 2 bases and J lost 1, with 10 bases in between. The CDR3 totals 14 residues. The germline V gene has CDR1 DFQATT and CDR2 SNEGSKA (reference sequence).

The chain links TRBV20-1 to TRBJ2-3; the match to TRBD2 covers 8 bases. This CDR3 has 16 amino acids. The germline CDR1 and CDR2 sequences are DFQATT and SNEGSKA (reference sequence). Germline trimming cut 4 bases from V and 9 bases from J; bases unmatched to any gene: 18. The CDR3 sequence is CSATVLGLGPGNTQYF. CDR3 in DNA: TGCAGTGCTACCGTTTTGGGACTAGGCCCAGGGAACACGCAGTATTTT.

The table lists this clonotype with a few counts. The DNA for the CDR3 is TGTGCCAGCAGTTTAGGACGGGGAGGTTACGACAAAAACATTCAGTACTTC. Encoded protein: CASSLGRGGYDKNIQYF. J is TRBJ2-4 and V is TRBV27, with a possible D match to TRBD2 (6 bases). The CDR3 has 17 residues. With 2 bases removed from V and 3 bases from J, the gap between germline ends came to 17 bases. CDR1 and CDR2 from the germline V gene are MNHEY and SMNVEV (reference sequence).

This clonotype was observed a handful of times. The chain links TRBV20-1 to TRBJ1-1, with TRBD1 as a possible D gene (5 bases). The length of the CDR3 is 11 residues. Germline V gives CDR1 DFQATT, CDR2 SNEGSKA (reference sequence). The CDR3 DNA follows: TGCAGGGGGACGATCAACACTGAAGCTTTCTTT. Its protein product is CRGTINTEAFF.

This clonotype showed up just a few times. The V gene is TRBV20-1, the J gene TRBJ2-1; TRBD2 agrees at 7 bases. This CDR3 has 16 residues. V lost 7 bases, J lost 0 bases, and 12 bases stayed unmatched. Per germline, CDR1 DFQATT and CDR2 SNEGSKA (reference sequence). The CDR3 sequence: CSVLPSGQSSYNEQFF. The CDR3 DNA reads TGCAGTGTCCTTCCTAGCGGCCAGAGCTCCTACAATGAGCAGTTCTTC.

The chain uses TRBV20-1 and TRBJ1-2, with 10 bases lining up with TRBD1. Germline CDR1 reads DFQATT; CDR2 reads SNEGSKA (reference sequence). The CDR3 has 13 residues. The ends lost 5 bases at V and 8 bases at J; junction bases unmatched: 8. The CDR3 DNA follows: TGCAGTGCTTCCCGGGACAGGGGATACGGCTACACCTTC. It is translated as CSASRDRGYGYTF.

This clonotype appeared a few times. This sequence joins TRBV10-3 and TRBJ2-1; no clear D. Trimming left V 3 bases short and J 9 bases short, with 15 bases between. There are 14 residues in the CDR3. CDR1 and CDR2 (germline): ENHRY, SYGVKD. The CDR3 DNA follows: TGTGCCATCAGTGACGTCGTCGGTTCGGGTGAGCAGTTCTTC. This translates into CAISDVVGSGEQFF.

This clonotype came up many times. The chain carries TRBV20-1 and TRBJ2-3, with no clear D. The CDR3 totals 14 residues. CDR1 DFQATT and CDR2 SNEGSKA come from the germline V gene (reference sequence). The V end lost 8 bases, the J end lost 2 bases, and 17 bases lay between the germline ends. The CDR3 nucleotides are TGCAGTCCCCGGGCAGCAGACCCCACAGATACGCAGTATTTT. Protein: CSPRAADPTDTQYF.

This clonotype occurred a few times. The chain links TRBV25-1 to TRBJ1-1; D remains unclear. The length of the CDR3 is 12 residues. Germline assignment: CDR1 MGHDK and CDR2 SYGVNS. The V gene lost 1 base and the J gene lost 4 bases, with 4 bases spanning the gap. Written as DNA, the CDR3 is TGTGCCAGCAGTGAATTGACCACTGAAGCTTTCTTT. This sequence encodes CASSELTTEAFF.

V gene TRBV19 combines with J gene TRBJ1-1; no clear D gene. The length of the CDR3 is 10 residues. CDR1 LNHDA and CDR2 SQIVND come from the germline V gene (reference sequence). Trimming took off 10 bases at V and 8 bases at J, with 11 bases between the two ends. CDR3: CATSMGEAFF. DNA of the CDR3: TGTGCCACCAGCATGGGAGAAGCTTTCTTT. Variable domain in full (rest from reference TRBV19 and TRBJ1-1): DGGITQSPKYLFRKEGQNVTLSCEQNLNHDAMYWYRQDPGQGLRLIYYSQIVNDFQKGDIAEGYSVSREKKESFPLTVTSAQKNPTAFYLCATSMGEAFFGQGTRLTVV.

This clonotype showed up just a few times. The chain carries TRBV6-5 and TRBJ1-1, with TRBD1 matching 10 bases. Germline CDR1 and CDR2: MNHEY and SVGAGI. Losses at the gene ends were 0 bases for V and 4 bases for J; bases not matched to a gene: 2. The CDR3 spans 15 residues. The CDR3 DNA reads as TGTGCCAGCAGTTACTCTAGGACAGGGGGCACTGAAGCTTTCTTT. It yields the protein CASSYSRTGGTEAFF.

V usage is TRBV6-5 and J usage is TRBJ2-5, with D perhaps matching TRBD1 or TRBD2 (6 bases each). Germline V lookup: CDR1 MNHEY, CDR2 SVGAGI. The length of the CDR3 is 16 residues. Trimming left V 0 bases short and J 1 base short, with 12 bases between. The CDR3 sequence is CASSYSWGAFQETQYF. As DNA, the CDR3 is TGTGCCAGCAGTTACTCTTGGGGGGCTTTCCAAGAGACCCAGTACTTC.

This clonotype showed up just a few times. The chain uses TRBV9 and TRBJ1-1; D is uncertain. The CDR3 contains 13 residues. The germline V gene has CDR1 SGDLS and CDR2 YYNGEE. The V and J ends lost 4 bases and 6 bases respectively, with 13 bases between them. The DNA for the CDR3 is TGTGCCAGCAGCCCGAGCCTTGTACCTGAAGCTTTCTTT. Translation gives CASSPSLVPEAFF.

V is TRBV7-9 and J is TRBJ2-5, with a possible D match to TRBD2 (6 bases). The V and J ends lost 3 bases and 6 bases respectively, with 8 bases between them. CDR3 size: 12 residues. CDR1 SEHNR and CDR2 FQNEAQ come from the germline V gene (reference sequence). The CDR3 region has the DNA TGTGCCAGCAGCTTGGCGGGGCAGACCCAGTACTTC. It is translated as CASSLAGQTQYF. Drawing the rest from reference TRBV7-9 and TRBJ2-5, the complete variable domain is DTGVSQNPRHKITKRGQNVTFRCDPISEHNRLYWYRQTLGQGPEFLTYFQNEAQLEKSRLLSDRFSAERPKGSFSTLEIQRTEQGDSAMYLCASSLAGQTQYFGPGTRLLVL.

V gene TRBV11-2 combines with J gene TRBJ2-1; 8 positions agree with TRBD1. Looked up from germline, CDR1 is SGHAT and CDR2 is FQNNGV. The CDR3 spans 16 residues. V trimming: 6 bases; J trimming: 7 bases; junction bases outside the gene matches: 14. The CDR3 loop is CASRRTGSGSLNEQFF. Written as DNA, the CDR3 is TGTGCCAGCAGACGGACAGGGTCGGGGTCCCTAAATGAGCAGTTCTTC.